The 30 T cell receptor beta chains listed next were all sequenced from one sample in a study of PD-L1 blockade in urothelial cancer. Generated by immunoSEQ multiplex PCR, the TCRdb table keeps only in-frame clones and is missing some. The sample yields tens of thousands of clones, more than 75% seen once. Source: PBMCs, taken around atezolizumab (anti-PD-L1) treatment. The receptors were gathered from a man in his sixties with urothelial cancer.

This clone has only a few counts. The V call is TRBV7-9, the J call TRBJ2-7; D may be TRBD1 (6 bases). CDR1 is SEHNR and CDR2 is FQNEAQ in the germline V gene (reference sequence). The CDR3 is 14 residues long. The ends were cut back, 2 bases at V and 0 bases at J, with 8 bases in the middle. In DNA, the CDR3 is TGTGCCAGCAGCTTACCGGACAGCTCCTACGAGCAGTACTTC. It translates to CASSLPDSSYEQYF.

The gene calls are TRBV27 and TRBJ1-3; the match to TRBD1 covers 8 bases. Germline lookup yields CDR1 MNHEY and CDR2 SMNVEV (reference sequence). The CDR3 totals 14 residues. Losses at the gene ends were 4 bases for V and 4 bases for J; bases not matched to a gene: 3. The CDR3 protein is CASSSRGLGNTIYF. CDR3 nucleotide sequence: TGTGCCAGCAGTTCCAGGGGGCTGGGAAACACCATATATTTT.

The rearrangement joins TRBV18 to TRBJ2-7; a possible D gene is TRBD2 (6 bases). CDR3 length: 15 amino acids. V dropped 2 bases and J dropped 7 bases, with 18 bases sitting between them. Germline CDR1 and CDR2: KGHSH and LQKENI. This chain's CDR3 is CASSPSGTVKYEQYF. In DNA form, the CDR3 reads TGTGCCAGCTCACCATCCGGGACTGTGAAGTATGAGCAGTACTTC.

In regard to this clone: The junction and the germline gene differ at one end; a read error may be behind it. The rearrangement joins TRBV7-7 to TRBJ2-7; TRBD2 is a possible D gene (7 bases). The CDR3 runs to 16 residues. Germline CDR1 and CDR2: SSHAT and FNYEAQ (reference sequence). CDR3 region: CASSPGAAGADYEQYF. DNA of the CDR3: TGTGCTAGCAGCCCGGGGGCTGCGGGGGCTGACTACGAGCAGTACTTC.

The V gene is TRBV10-3, the J gene TRBJ2-1; 7 bases map to TRBD2. Trimming took 3 bases from V and 2 from J; bases not matched to a gene: 1. The germline V gene encodes CDR1 ENHRY and CDR2 SYGVKD. The CDR3 consists of 14 residues. The CDR3 loop reads CAISDGTTYNEQFF. CDR3 in DNA: TGTGCCATCAGTGACGGGACTACCTACAATGAGCAGTTCTTC.

Here the CDR3 DNA reads TGTGCCAGCAGGCTTGACAGGAGCAATGAAAAACTGTTTTTT. Encoded protein: CASRLDRSNEKLFF. The chain is built from TRBV28 and TRBJ1-4, with a tentative D call TRBD1 (6 bases). Trimming took 6 bases from V and 5 from J, leaving 13 bases between them. The CDR3 extends over 14 amino acids. Germline V lookup: CDR1 MDHEN, CDR2 SYDVKM.

This sequence joins TRBV29-1 and TRBJ2-5; D may be TRBD2 (5 bases). Germline V gene lookup returns CDR1 SQVTM and CDR2 ANQGSEA. V lost 6 bases and J 5 bases, leaving 25 bases between the germline ends. The CDR3 is 16 residues long. DNA of the CDR3: TGCAGCGTCGGCCTGGGGAGCACACCTCTCCGGGAGACCCAGTACTTC. Encoded protein: CSVGLGSTPLRETQYF.

The rearrangement uses TRBV7-9 and TRBJ2-1; 11 bases are shared with TRBD2. V lost 2 bases to trimming and J lost 4 bases; unmatched junction nucleotides: 4. Germline-derived CDR1 and CDR2 are SEHNR and FQNEAQ (reference sequence). The CDR3 is 16 residues long. CDR3 coding DNA: TGTGCCAGCAGCTTACTAGCGGGGGGCAAGTACAATGAGCAGTTCTTC. Amino acid sequence: CASSLLAGGKYNEQFF.

The CDR3 sequence is CASSDSGRMHNEQFF. CDR3 DNA: TGTGCCAGCAGCGATAGCGGGAGGATGCACAATGAGCAGTTCTTC. The chain uses TRBV5-6 and TRBJ2-1, with 10 bases matching TRBD2. Germline V gene lookup returns CDR1 SGHDT and CDR2 YYEEEE. The CDR3 contains 15 residues. V lost 4 bases and J lost 5; bases outside the gene matches: 6.

The V and J genes are TRBV5-1 and TRBJ2-2; 8 bases fit TRBD1. Germline CDR1 SGHRS, CDR2 YFSETQ. This CDR3 region has 17 residues. V gave up 4 bases and J gave up 4 bases; unmatched junction bases: 12. The CDR3 DNA follows: TGCGCCAGCAGCGGGGACAGGCTCAGTCTCTCCACCGGGGAGCTGTTTTTT. It is translated as CASSGDRLSLSTGELFF.

V and J are TRBV7-3 and TRBJ2-2, with D tentatively TRBD1 (6 bases). CDR1 is SGHTA, CDR2 FQGTGA, per germline. CDR3 size: 14 residues. V lost 6 bases and J 5 bases, leaving 13 bases between the germline ends. The CDR3 loop reads CASRENRETGELFF. In DNA form, the CDR3 reads TGTGCCAGCAGAGAAAACAGGGAAACCGGGGAGCTGTTTTTT.

This clone occurred a few times. The chain carries TRBV9 and TRBJ2-7, with 7 positions matching TRBD1. CDR1 and CDR2 (germline): SGDLS, YYNGEE. The CDR3 consists of 14 residues. J gave up 4 bases and V 6 bases, and 10 bases lay outside the gene matches. CDR3 amino acids: CASTATGTEYEQYF. Written as DNA, the CDR3 is TGTGCCAGCACCGCGACCGGGACAGAGTACGAGCAGTACTTC.

This clone was observed once. The chain joins TRBV6-6 to TRBJ1-3, with D unclear. This CDR3 contains 13 residues. Germline V CDR1 and CDR2: MNHNY, SVGAGI (reference sequence). V was trimmed by 5 bases and J by 3 bases, leaving 8 bases between them. DNA of the CDR3: TGTGCCAGCAGTCTACAGAATGGAAACACCATATATTTT. Translating gives CASSLQNGNTIYF.

The chain is built from TRBV7-2 and TRBJ2-5; TRBD2 aligns across 7 bases. This CDR3 contains 16 residues. Trimming cost V 3 bases and J 4 bases; bases outside gene matches: 11. Looked up from germline, CDR1 is SGHTA and CDR2 is FQGNSA. In nucleotides, the CDR3 is TGTGCCAGCAGCTTTTCGTTCCGTCCGGGAGGAGAGACCCAGTACTTC. Residues: CASSFSFRPGGETQYF. The full variable domain, in which reference TRBV7-2 and TRBJ2-5 provide the parts outside the CDR3, is GAGVSQSPSNKVTEKGKDVELRCDPISGHTALYWYRQSLGQGLEFLIYFQGNSAPDKSGLPSDRFSAERTGGSVSTLTIQRTQQEDSAVYLCASSFSFRPGGETQYFGPGTRLLVL.

The chain combines TRBV4-3 with TRBJ1-4, with 9 bases matching TRBD1. This CDR3 spans 17 amino acids. The germline V gene has CDR1 LGHNA and CDR2 YSLEER. Trimming at V came to 1 base and at J to 4 bases, leaving 7 bases not matched to a gene. CDR3 in amino acids: CASSQGQGGTLNEKLFF. CDR3 DNA sequence: TGCGCCAGCAGCCAAGGACAGGGGGGCACCCTTAATGAAAAACTGTTTTTT.

The chain employs TRBV29-1 and TRBJ1-2; D unclear. Per germline, CDR1 SQVTM and CDR2 ANQGSEA. V lost 6 bases to trimming and J lost 2 bases, with 7 bases between them. The CDR3 length is 11 residues. The DNA of the CDR3 is TGCAGCGTGGAGGAGAACTATGGCTACACCTTC. This codes for CSVEENYGYTF.

This clone was detected once. The J gene is TRBJ2-5, the V gene TRBV30; the D is unclear. V dropped 1 base and J dropped 5 bases, with 11 bases sitting between them. Germline V lookup: CDR1 GTSNPN, CDR2 SVGIG (reference sequence). The CDR3 totals 13 residues. The CDR3 nucleotides are TGTGCCTGGAGTGGGGTCAGCAGGGAGACCCAGTACTTC. Its translation is CAWSGVSRETQYF.

V usage is TRBV10-2 and J usage is TRBJ1-5; D remains ambiguous. Germline V gene sequence: CDR1 WSHSY, CDR2 SAAADI. This CDR3 contains 14 residues. V shed 3 bases and J shed 11 bases, with 17 bases lying between them. The CDR3 loop is CASSDPAAVGAQHF. The CDR3 bases are TGCGCCAGCAGTGACCCGGCAGCCGTGGGAGCCCAGCATTTT.

This clone has just a few counts. The rearrangement links TRBV5-4 to TRBJ2-3, with 13 bases identical to TRBD2. Per the germline V gene, CDR1 is SGHNT and CDR2 is YYREEE (reference sequence). The CDR3 contains 19 residues. Germline trimming cut 2 bases from V and 1 base from J; bases unmatched to any gene: 10. CDR3 coding DNA: TGTGCCAGCAGCTTAGGCTGGACTAGCGGGAGTAGTGGCACAGATACGCAGTATTTT. Translating it yields CASSLGWTSGSSGTDTQYF.

The chain joins TRBV29-1 to TRBJ2-1, with TRBD2 identical over 8 bases. From germline, CDR1 is SQVTM and CDR2 ANQGSEA. Losses at the gene ends were 6 bases for V and 3 bases for J; bases not matched to a gene: 10. This CDR3 comprises 15 residues. DNA of the CDR3: TGCAGCGTAGCCCCCGGGACTAGGCTCTACAATGAGCAGTTCTTC. This codes for CSVAPGTRLYNEQFF.

This chain connects TRBV18 to TRBJ2-1; 9 bases align to TRBD1. Trimming at V came to 5 bases and at J to 6 bases, leaving 8 bases not matched to a gene. From germline, CDR1 is KGHSH and CDR2 LQKENI. This CDR3 has 15 residues. CDR3: CASSMGTGLVNEQFF. DNA for the CDR3: TGTGCCAGCTCAATGGGGACAGGGCTTGTCAATGAGCAGTTCTTC.

This clone has just a few counts. The chain is built from TRBV5-8 and TRBJ2-5, with 7 bases identical to TRBD2. The germline CDR1 and CDR2 sequences are SGHTS and YDEGEE. With 4 bases clipped from V and 3 bases from J, the junction kept 6 bases outside the gene matches. The CDR3 totals 14 residues. The CDR3 here is CASSPGLVKETQYF. The CDR3 bases are TGTGCCAGCAGCCCCGGACTAGTTAAAGAGACCCAGTACTTC.

This clone has a handful of counts. CDR3 sequence reads: CASSLGRGQSYEQYF. The CDR3 region has the DNA TGTGCCAGCAGTCTCGGCCGTGGACAGAGCTACGAGCAGTACTTC. J is TRBJ2-7 and V is TRBV28, with D possibly matching TRBD1 (6 bases). Deletions cut 5 bases from V and 3 bases from J, with 17 bases between. This CDR3 has 15 amino acids. The V gene's germline CDR1 is MDHEN and CDR2 SYDVKM.

The chain employs TRBV7-9 and TRBJ2-3; D uncertain. This CDR3 contains 15 residues. V was clipped by 5 bases and J by 0 bases, with 12 bases between them. The germline gives CDR1 SEHNR, CDR2 FQNEAQ (reference sequence). The CDR3 nucleotides are TGTGCCAGCAGCGGCTCCACGAAAAGCACAGATACGCAGTATTTT. Its protein is CASSGSTKSTDTQYF.

This clone is a singleton in its sample. This chain uses TRBV12-5 with TRBJ2-1, with a possible D match to TRBD1 (5 bases). Germline V gene data show CDR1 as LGHNT and CDR2 as FRNRAP. V lost 6 bases and J lost 2, with 14 bases in between. The CDR3 is made up of 15 amino acids. The CDR3 DNA reads TGTGCTAGTGGACTCACAGGTGAGACCTACAATGAGCAGTTCTTC. Protein: CASGLTGETYNEQFF.

This chain joins TRBV5-5 and TRBJ1-4; D remains unclear. Germline V gene sequence: CDR1 SGHKS, CDR2 YYEKEE (reference sequence). V dropped 2 bases and J dropped 8 bases, with 7 bases sitting between them. This CDR3 has 12 amino acids. In DNA, the CDR3 is TGTGCCAGCAGCTTAGCACCAGAAAAACTGTTTTTT. Its protein product is CASSLAPEKLFF.

The genes are TRBV18 and TRBJ2-7; 10 bases align to TRBD1. CDR1 and CDR2 from the germline V gene are KGHSH and LQKENI. Trimming removed 5 bases from V and 7 bases from J; junction bases left unmatched: 8. The CDR3 is made up of 14 amino acids. The CDR3 reads CASSRTGGLGEQYF. The CDR3 bases are TGTGCCAGCTCAAGGACAGGGGGATTGGGTGAGCAGTACTTC.

The chain joins TRBV6-1 to TRBJ1-1; D is undetermined. Germline loops: CDR1 MNHNS, CDR2 SASEGT. The CDR3 totals 13 residues. Trimming cost V 3 bases and J 7 bases, with 12 bases left between them. This chain's CDR3 is CASSELRGREAFF. The CDR3 nucleotides read TGTGCCAGCAGTGAGCTCCGCGGCCGTGAAGCTTTCTTT.

This clone was counted once. CDR3 amino acids: CASSGEVNQPQHF. In DNA, the CDR3 is TGTGCCAGCAGTGGAGAGGTCAATCAGCCCCAGCATTTT. The rearrangement uses TRBV6-4 and TRBJ1-5; D ambiguous. Trimming pared 4 bases from V and 3 bases from J, leaving 7 bases between. The CDR3 consists of 13 residues. CDR1 MRHNA and CDR2 SNTAGT come from the germline V gene.

CDR3 sequence: CASNRVNEQFF. CDR3 DNA: TGTGCCAGCAACAGGGTCAATGAGCAGTTCTTC. The chain carries TRBV6-6 and TRBJ2-1; possible D gene TRBD1, 6 bases. CDR3 length: 11 residues. Germline-derived CDR1 and CDR2 are MNHNY and SVGAGI (reference sequence). V was trimmed by 7 bases and J by 6 bases, leaving 7 bases between them.